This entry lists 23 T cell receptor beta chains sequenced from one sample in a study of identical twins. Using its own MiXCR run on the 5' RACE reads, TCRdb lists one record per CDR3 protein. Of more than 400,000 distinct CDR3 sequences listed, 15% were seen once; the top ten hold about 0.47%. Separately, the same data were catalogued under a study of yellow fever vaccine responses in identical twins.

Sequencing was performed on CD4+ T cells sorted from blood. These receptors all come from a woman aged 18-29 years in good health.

The DNA of the CDR3 is TGTGCCAGCAGCCGGGGACAGGGGTCGGGGGAGCAGTACGTC. Translating it yields CASSRGQGSGEQYV. The genes are TRBV14 and TRBJ2-7; TRBD1 matches at 10 bases. CDR1 and CDR2 (germline): SGHDN, FVKESK. The CDR3 totals 14 residues. V lost 4 bases to trimming and J lost 7 bases; unmatched junction nucleotides: 7.

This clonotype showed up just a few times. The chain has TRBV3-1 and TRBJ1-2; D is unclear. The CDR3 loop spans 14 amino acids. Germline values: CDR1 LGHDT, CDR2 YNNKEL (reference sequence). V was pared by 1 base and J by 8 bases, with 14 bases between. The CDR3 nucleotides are TGTGCCAGCAGCCAAGGGACGTCTCTGGGCGGCTACACCTTC. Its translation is CASSQGTSLGGYTF.

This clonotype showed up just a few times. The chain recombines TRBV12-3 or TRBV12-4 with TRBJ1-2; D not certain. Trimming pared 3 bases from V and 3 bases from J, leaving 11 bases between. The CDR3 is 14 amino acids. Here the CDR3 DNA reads TGTGCCAGCAGTTTGGTACAGACGGACTATGGCTACACCTTC. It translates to CASSLVQTDYGYTF.

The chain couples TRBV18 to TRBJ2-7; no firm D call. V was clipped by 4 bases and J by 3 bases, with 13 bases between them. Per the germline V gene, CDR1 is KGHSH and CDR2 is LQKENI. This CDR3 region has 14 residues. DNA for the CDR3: TGTGCCAGCTCACGTTCAGCAGGATTCTACGAGCAGTACGTC. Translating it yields CASSRSAGFYEQYV.

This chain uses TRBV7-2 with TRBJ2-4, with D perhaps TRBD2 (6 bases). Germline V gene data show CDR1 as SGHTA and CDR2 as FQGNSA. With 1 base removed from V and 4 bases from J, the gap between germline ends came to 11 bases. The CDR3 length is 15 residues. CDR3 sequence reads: CASSLETGVKNIQYF. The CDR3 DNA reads TGTGCCAGCAGCTTAGAAACGGGGGTTAAAAACATTCAGTACTTC. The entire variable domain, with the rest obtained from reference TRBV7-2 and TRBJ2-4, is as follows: GAGVSQSPSNKVTEKGKDVELRCDPISGHTALYWYRQSLGQGLEFLIYFQGNSAPDKSGLPSDRFSAERTGGSVSTLTIQRTQQEDSAVYLCASSLETGVKNIQYFGAGTRLSVL.

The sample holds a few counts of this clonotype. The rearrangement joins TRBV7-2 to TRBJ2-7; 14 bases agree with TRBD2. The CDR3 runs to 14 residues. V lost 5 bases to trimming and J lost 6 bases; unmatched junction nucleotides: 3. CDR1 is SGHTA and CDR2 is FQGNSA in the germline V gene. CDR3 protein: CASSATSGRVEQYF. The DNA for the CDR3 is TGTGCCAGCAGCGCGACTAGCGGGAGGGTCGAGCAGTACTTC.

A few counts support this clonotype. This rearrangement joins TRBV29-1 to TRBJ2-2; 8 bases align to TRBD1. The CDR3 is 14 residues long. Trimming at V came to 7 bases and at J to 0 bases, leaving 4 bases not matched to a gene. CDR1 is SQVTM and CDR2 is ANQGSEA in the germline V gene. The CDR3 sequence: CSAGTGTNTGELFF. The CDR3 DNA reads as TGCAGCGCCGGGACAGGCACGAACACCGGGGAGCTGTTTTTT.

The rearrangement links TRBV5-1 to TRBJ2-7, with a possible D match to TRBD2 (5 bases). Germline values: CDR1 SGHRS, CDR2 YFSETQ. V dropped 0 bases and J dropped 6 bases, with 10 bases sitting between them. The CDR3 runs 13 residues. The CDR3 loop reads CASSLVSGSEQYV. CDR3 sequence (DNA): TGCGCCAGCAGCTTGGTTTCGGGGAGCGAGCAGTACGTC.

The CDR3 DNA follows: TGCGCCAGCGAACTTCCAGGGGGCCCAATGAACACTGAAGCTTTCTTT. Residues: CASELPGGPMNTEAFF. V is TRBV10-1 and J is TRBJ1-1; 8 bases align to TRBD1. CDR3 length: 16 amino acids. The germline V gene encodes CDR1 WNHNN and CDR2 SYGVQD (reference sequence). V gave up 8 bases and J gave up 0 bases; unmatched junction bases: 11.

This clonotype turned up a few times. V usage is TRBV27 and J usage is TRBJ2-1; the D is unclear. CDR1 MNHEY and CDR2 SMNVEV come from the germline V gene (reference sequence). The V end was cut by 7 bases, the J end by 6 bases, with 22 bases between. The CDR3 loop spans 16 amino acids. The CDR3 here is CASIPLGRRPGNEQFF. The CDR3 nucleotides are TGTGCCAGCATACCATTAGGGCGCAGGCCCGGCAATGAGCAGTTCTTC.

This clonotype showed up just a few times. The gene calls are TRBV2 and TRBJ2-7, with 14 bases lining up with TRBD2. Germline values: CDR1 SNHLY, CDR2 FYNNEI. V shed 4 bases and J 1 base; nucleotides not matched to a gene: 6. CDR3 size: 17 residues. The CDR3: CASSGGRLAGGSYEQYF. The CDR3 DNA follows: TGTGCCAGCAGTGGTGGAAGACTAGCGGGAGGGTCCTACGAGCAGTACTTC.

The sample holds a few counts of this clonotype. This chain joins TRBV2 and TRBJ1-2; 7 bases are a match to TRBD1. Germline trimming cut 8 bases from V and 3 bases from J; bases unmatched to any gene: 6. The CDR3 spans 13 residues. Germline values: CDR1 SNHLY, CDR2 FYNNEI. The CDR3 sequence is CASGGQTDYGYTF. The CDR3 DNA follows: TGTGCCAGCGGGGGACAGACGGACTATGGCTACACCTTC. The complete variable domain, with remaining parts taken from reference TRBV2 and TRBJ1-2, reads EPEVTQTPSHQVTQMGQEVILRCVPISNHLYFYWYRQILGQKVEFLVSFYNNEISEKSEIFDDQFSVERPDGSNFTLKIRSTKLEDSAMYFCASGGQTDYGYTFGSGTRLTVV.

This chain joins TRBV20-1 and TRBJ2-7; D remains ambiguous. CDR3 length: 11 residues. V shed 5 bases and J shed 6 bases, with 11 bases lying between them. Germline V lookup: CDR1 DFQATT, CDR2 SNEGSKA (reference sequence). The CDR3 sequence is CSAPKATEQYV. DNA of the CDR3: TGCAGTGCTCCCAAGGCGACCGAGCAGTACGTC.

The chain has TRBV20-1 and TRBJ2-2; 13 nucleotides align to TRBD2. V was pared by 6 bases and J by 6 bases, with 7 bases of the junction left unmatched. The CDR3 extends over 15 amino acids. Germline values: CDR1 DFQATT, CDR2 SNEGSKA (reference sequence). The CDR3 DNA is TGCAGTGCGAGACTAGCGGGAGGATTCCCCGGGGAGCTGTTTTTT. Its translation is CSARLAGGFPGELFF.

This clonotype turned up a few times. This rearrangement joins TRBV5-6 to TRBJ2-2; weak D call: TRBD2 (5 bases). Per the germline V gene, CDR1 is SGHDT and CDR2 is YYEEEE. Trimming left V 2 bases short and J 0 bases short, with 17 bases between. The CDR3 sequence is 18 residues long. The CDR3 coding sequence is TGTGCCAGCAGCTTCCGGTCGCTAGCACACTCGAACACCGGGGAGCTGTTTTTT. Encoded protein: CASSFRSLAHSNTGELFF. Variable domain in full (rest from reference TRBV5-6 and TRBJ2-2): DAGVTQSPTHLIKTRGQQVTLRCSPKSGHDTVSWYQQALGQGPQFIFQYYEEEERQRGNFPDRFSGHQFPNYSSELNVNALLLGDSALYLCASSFRSLAHSNTGELFFGEGSRLTVL.

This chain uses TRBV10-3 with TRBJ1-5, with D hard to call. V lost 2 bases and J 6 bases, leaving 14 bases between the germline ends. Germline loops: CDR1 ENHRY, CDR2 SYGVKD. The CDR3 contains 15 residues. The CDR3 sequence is CAISEPGSWGQPQHF. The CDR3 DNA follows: TGTGCCATCAGTGAGCCAGGATCTTGGGGTCAGCCCCAGCATTTT.

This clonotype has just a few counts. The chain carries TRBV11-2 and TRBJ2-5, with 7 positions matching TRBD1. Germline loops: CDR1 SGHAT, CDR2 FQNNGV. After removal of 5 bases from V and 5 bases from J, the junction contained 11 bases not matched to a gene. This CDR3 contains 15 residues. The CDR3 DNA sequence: TGTGCCAGCAGCGTAACCTCAGGGGGTTACGAGACCCAGTACTTC. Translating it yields CASSVTSGGYETQYF.

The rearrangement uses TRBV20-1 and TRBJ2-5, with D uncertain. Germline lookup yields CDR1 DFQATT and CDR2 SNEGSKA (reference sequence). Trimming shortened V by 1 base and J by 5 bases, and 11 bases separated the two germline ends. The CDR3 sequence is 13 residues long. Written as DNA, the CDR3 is TGCAGTGCTAGAGTCTACGGTGTGGAGACCCAGTACTTC. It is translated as CSARVYGVETQYF.

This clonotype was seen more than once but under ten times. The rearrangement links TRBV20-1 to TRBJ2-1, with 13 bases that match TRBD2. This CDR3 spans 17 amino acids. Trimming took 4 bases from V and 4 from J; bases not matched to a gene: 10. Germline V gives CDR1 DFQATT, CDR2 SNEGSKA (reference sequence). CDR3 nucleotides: TGCAGTGCTACCTCATCACCGGGACTAGCGGGGTACAATGAGCAGTTCTTC. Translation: CSATSSPGLAGYNEQFF.

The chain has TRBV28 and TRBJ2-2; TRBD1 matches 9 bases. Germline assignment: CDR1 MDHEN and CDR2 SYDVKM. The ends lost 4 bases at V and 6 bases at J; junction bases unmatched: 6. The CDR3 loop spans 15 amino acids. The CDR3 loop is CASSSGDRVSGELFF. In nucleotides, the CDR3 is TGTGCCAGCAGTTCCGGGGACAGGGTCTCCGGGGAGCTGTTTTTT. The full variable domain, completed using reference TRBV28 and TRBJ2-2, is DVKVTQSSRYLVKRTGEKVFLECVQDMDHENMFWYRQDPGLGLRLIYFSYDVKMKEKGDIPEGYSVSREKKERFSLILESASTNQTSMYLCASSSGDRVSGELFFGEGSRLTVL.

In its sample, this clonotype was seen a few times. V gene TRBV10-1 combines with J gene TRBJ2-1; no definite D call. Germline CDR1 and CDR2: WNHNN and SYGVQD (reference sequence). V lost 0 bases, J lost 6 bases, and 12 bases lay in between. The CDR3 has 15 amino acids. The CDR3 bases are TGCGCCAGCAGTGAGTCAGGTATCTCGGGCAATGAGCAGTTCTTC. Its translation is CASSESGISGNEQFF.

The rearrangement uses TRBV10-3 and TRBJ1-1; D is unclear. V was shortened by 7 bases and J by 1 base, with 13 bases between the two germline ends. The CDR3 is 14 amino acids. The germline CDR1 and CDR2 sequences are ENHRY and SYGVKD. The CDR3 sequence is CAITWRLGNTEAFF. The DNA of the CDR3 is TGTGCCATCACGTGGAGGTTAGGGAACACTGAAGCTTTCTTT.

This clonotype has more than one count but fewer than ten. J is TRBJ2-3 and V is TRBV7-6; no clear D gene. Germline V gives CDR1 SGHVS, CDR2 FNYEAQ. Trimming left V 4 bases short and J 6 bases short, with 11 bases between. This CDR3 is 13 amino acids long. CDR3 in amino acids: CASSSGPRDTQYF. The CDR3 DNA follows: TGTGCCAGCAGCTCAGGCCCTCGGGATACGCAGTATTTT.